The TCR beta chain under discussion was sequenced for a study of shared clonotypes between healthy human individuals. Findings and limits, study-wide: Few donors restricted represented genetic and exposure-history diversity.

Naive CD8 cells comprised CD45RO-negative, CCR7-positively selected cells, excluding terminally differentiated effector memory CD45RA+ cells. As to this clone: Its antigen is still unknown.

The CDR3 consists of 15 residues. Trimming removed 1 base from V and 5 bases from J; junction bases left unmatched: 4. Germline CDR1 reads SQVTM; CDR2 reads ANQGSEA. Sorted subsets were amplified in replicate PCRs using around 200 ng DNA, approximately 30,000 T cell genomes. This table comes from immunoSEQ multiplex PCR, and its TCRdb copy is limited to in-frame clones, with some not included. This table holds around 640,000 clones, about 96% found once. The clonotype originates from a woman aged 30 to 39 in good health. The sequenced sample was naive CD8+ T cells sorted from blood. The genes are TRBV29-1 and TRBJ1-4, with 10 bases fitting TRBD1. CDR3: CSVEAGTGDNEKLFF. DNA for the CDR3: TGCAGCGTTGAAGCTGGGACAGGGGACAATGAAAAACTGTTTTTT.